Presented here are 10 T cell receptor beta chains from one specimen sequenced in a study of cytomegalovirus exposure and HLA in healthy donors. The PCR contained 60 Vbeta and 13 Jbeta primers. Clones were sequenced by immunoSEQ multiplex PCR, and TCRdb holds only the in-frame ones, with some missing. The table shows approximately 210,000 clones, with around 79% occurring only once. Sequenced: PBMCs. All receptors derive from a male donor in good health and CMV-seropositive.

The rearrangement uses TRBV7-2 and TRBJ2-4, with 10 bases that match TRBD2. This CDR3 comprises 12 residues. V shed 3 bases, J shed 12 bases, and the junction held 2 bases outside the gene matches. CDR1 is SGHTA, CDR2 FQGNSA, per germline. This chain's CDR3 is CASSLTSGSQYF. The CDR3 coding sequence is TGTGCCAGCAGCTTGACTAGCGGGTCTCAGTACTTC.

This clone occurred a few times. This chain uses TRBV7-9 with TRBJ1-1, with a weak D call TRBD1 (6 bases). Germline values: CDR1 SEHNR, CDR2 FQNEAQ (reference sequence). Trimming took 5 bases from V and 1 from J, leaving 11 bases between them. The CDR3 loop spans 14 amino acids. CDR3 nucleotides: TGTGCCAGCAGCCCAAGGGGGGGGAACACTGAAGCTTTCTTT. Protein product: CASSPRGGNTEAFF.

This chain links TRBV7-2 with TRBJ1-1; possibly TRBD1 for D (5 bases). The CDR3 is 17 amino acids. Trimming cost V 5 bases and J 3 bases, with 22 bases left between them. CDR1 is SGHTA and CDR2 is FQGNSA in the germline V gene. The CDR3: CASSDDPRGTGYTEAFF. CDR3 bases: TGTGCCAGCAGCGATGACCCCCGCGGGACCGGGTACACTGAAGCTTTCTTT.

This chain uses TRBV4-3 with TRBJ2-7; TRBD1 matches at 7 bases. The CDR3 loop spans 16 amino acids. CDR1 and CDR2 (germline): LGHNA, YSLEER. J gave up 7 bases and V 1 base, and 13 bases lay outside the gene matches. CDR3 region: CASSQVLTGRVGEQYF. CDR3 nucleotides: TGCGCCAGCAGCCAAGTACTGACAGGGCGGGTAGGGGAGCAGTACTTC.

The J gene is TRBJ2-1, the V gene TRBV4-1, with 10 bases fitting TRBD2. The J segment lost 0 bases and the V segment lost 2 bases, leaving 4 bases of the junction unmatched. The CDR3 covers 17 residues. CDR1 and CDR2 from the germline V gene are MGHRA and YSYEKL. CDR3 coding DNA: TGCGCCAGCAGCCAATTCAGCGGGGGGGCCTCCTACAATGAGCAGTTCTTC. It is translated as CASSQFSGGASYNEQFF.

Here the CDR3 DNA reads TGTGCCAGCAGTGTGGGGGGCCGGGGCGGGGGGGCCGGTGAGACCCAGTACTTC. Translating gives CASSVGGRGGGAGETQYF. The V and J genes are TRBV2 and TRBJ2-5; 9 bases map to TRBD2. The CDR3 runs to 18 residues. Per germline, CDR1 SNHLY and CDR2 FYNNEI. Trimming took 4 bases from V and 5 from J; bases not matched to a gene: 17.

The rearrangement uses TRBV6-5 and TRBJ2-7, with 9 bases fitting TRBD2. Germline V CDR1 and CDR2: MNHEY, SVGAGI. V lost 6 bases, J lost 2 bases, and 2 bases stayed unmatched. This CDR3 has 13 residues. The chain's CDR3 is CASSRLAAYEQYF. The CDR3 DNA follows: TGTGCCAGCAGCAGACTAGCGGCCTACGAGCAGTACTTC.

The chain links TRBV7-9 to TRBJ1-2; no firm D call. The V end lost 2 bases, the J end lost 5 bases, and 18 bases lay between the germline ends. The CDR3 contains 16 residues. Germline lookup yields CDR1 SEHNR and CDR2 FQNEAQ (reference sequence). CDR3 sequence (DNA): TGTGCCAGCAGCTTAACTTCCGGAGGGAGTGAGTATGGCTACACCTTC. This encodes CASSLTSGGSEYGYTF.

The chain couples TRBV6-5 to TRBJ2-7; 9 nucleotides line up with TRBD1. V shed 5 bases, J shed 2 bases, and the junction held 7 bases outside the gene matches. Germline V lookup: CDR1 MNHEY, CDR2 SVGAGI. This CDR3 comprises 15 residues. In DNA, the CDR3 is TGTGCCAGCAGTCGCGTGGGACAGGGCGCCTACGAGCAGTACTTC. Protein: CASSRVGQGAYEQYF.

The chain couples TRBV10-3 to TRBJ2-7; 10 nucleotides agree with TRBD1. The V and J ends lost 6 bases and 4 bases, in that order; junction bases with no gene match: 9. The germline gives CDR1 ENHRY, CDR2 SYGVKD. CDR3 size: 15 residues. CDR3 bases: TGTGCCATCAGGCCGGGGGGACAGGGGACTTACGAGCAGTACTTC. Its translation is CAIRPGGQGTYEQYF.